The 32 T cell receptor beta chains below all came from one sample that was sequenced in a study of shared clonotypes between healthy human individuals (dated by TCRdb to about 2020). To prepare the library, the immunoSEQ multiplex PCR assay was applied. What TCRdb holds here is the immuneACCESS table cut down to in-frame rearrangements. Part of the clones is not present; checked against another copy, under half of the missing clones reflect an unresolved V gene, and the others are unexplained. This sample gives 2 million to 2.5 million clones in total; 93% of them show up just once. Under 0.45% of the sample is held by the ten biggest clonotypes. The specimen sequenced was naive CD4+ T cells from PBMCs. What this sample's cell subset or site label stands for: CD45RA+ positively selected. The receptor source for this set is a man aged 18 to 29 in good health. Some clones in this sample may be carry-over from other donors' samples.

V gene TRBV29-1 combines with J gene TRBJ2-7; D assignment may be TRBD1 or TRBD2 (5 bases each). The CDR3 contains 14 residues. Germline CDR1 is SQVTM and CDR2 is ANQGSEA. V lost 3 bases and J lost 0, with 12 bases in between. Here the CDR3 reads CSVERDPYSYEQYF. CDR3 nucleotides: TGCAGCGTTGAGAGGGACCCTTACTCCTACGAGCAGTACTTC.

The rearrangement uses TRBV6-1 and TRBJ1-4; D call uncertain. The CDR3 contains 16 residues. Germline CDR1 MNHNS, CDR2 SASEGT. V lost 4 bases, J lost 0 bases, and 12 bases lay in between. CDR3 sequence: CASSGGRPATNEKLFF. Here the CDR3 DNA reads TGTGCCAGCAGTGGAGGGCGGCCTGCAACTAATGAAAAACTGTTTTTT.

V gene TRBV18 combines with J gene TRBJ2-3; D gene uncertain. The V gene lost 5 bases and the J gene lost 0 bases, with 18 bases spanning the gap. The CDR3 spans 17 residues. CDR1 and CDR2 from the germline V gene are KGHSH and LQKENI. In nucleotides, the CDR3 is TGTGCCAGCTCAACCCTAGGACCTATAGGGAGCACAGATACGCAGTATTTT. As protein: CASSTLGPIGSTDTQYF.

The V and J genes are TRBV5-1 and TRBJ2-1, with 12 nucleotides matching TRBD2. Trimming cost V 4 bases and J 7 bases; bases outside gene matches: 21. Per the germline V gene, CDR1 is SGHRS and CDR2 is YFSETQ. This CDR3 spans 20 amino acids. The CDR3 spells CASSPRGLAGLETWGNEQFF. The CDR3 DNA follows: TGCGCCAGCAGCCCCCGGGGACTAGCGGGTCTGGAAACTTGGGGGAATGAGCAGTTCTTC.

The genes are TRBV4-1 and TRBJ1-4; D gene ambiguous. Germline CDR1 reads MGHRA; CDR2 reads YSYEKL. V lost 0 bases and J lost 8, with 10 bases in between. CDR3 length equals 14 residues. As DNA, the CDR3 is TGCGCCAGCAGCCAAGAATGGGAGTCCGAAAAACTGTTTTTT. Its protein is CASSQEWESEKLFF.

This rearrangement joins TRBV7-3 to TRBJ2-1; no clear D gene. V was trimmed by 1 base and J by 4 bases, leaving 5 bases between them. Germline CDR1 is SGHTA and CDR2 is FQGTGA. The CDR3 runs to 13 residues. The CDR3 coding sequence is TGTGCCAGCAGCTTAAGCCTGTACAATGAGCAGTTCTTC. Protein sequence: CASSLSLYNEQFF.

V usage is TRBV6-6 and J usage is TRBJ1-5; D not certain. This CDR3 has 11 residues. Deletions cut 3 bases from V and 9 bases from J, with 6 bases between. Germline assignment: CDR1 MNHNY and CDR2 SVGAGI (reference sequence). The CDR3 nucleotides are TGTGCCAGCAGTTATGGCGGGCCCCAGCATTTT. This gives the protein CASSYGGPQHF.

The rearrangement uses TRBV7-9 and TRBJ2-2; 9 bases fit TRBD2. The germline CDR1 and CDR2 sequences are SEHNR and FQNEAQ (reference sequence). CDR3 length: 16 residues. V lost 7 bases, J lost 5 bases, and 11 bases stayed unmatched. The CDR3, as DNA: TGTGCCAGCAACCCAAGGGCTAGCGGGACGACCGGGGAGCTGTTTTTT. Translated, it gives CASNPRASGTTGELFF.

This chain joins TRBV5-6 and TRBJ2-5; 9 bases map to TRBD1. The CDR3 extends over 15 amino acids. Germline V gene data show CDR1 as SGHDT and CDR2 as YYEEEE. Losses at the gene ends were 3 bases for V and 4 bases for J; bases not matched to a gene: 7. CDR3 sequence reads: CASSSVGQGGETQYF. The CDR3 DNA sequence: TGTGCCAGCAGCTCCGTGGGACAGGGAGGAGAGACCCAGTACTTC.

This CDR3 reads CAWLKGRQPMGEQYF. CDR3 in DNA: TGTGCCTGGTTAAAAGGGCGCCAGCCGATGGGAGAGCAGTACTTC. The rearrangement joins TRBV30 to TRBJ2-7; no reliable D call. The CDR3 has 15 residues. Germline CDR1 GTSNPN, CDR2 SVGIG (reference sequence). The V end lost 5 bases, the J end lost 7 bases, and 24 bases lay between the germline ends.

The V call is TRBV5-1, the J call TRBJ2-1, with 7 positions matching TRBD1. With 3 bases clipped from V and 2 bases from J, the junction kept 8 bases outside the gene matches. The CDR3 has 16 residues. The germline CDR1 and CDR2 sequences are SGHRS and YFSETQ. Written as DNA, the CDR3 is TGCGCCAGCAGCTCCGGCGACAGGGCCGCCTACAATGAGCAGTTCTTC. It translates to CASSSGDRAAYNEQFF.

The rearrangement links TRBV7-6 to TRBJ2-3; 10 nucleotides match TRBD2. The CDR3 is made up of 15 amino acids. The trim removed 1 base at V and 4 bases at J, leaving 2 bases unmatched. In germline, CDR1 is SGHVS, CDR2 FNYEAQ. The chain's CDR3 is CASSLVAGGADTQYF. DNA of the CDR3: TGTGCCAGCAGCTTAGTAGCGGGAGGCGCAGATACGCAGTATTTT.

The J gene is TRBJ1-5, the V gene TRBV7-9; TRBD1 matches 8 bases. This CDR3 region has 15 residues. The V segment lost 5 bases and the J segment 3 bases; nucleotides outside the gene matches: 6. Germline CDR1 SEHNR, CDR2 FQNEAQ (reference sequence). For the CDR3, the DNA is TGTGCCAGCAGCGGAGGACAGGGCCCCAATCAGCCCCAGCATTTT. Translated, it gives CASSGGQGPNQPQHF.

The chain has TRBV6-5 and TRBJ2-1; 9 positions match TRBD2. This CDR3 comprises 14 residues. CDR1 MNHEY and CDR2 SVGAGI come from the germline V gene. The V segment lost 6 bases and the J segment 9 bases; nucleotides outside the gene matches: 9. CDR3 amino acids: CASSPGLAGREQFF. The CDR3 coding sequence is TGTGCCAGCAGCCCCGGGCTAGCGGGACGTGAGCAGTTCTTC.

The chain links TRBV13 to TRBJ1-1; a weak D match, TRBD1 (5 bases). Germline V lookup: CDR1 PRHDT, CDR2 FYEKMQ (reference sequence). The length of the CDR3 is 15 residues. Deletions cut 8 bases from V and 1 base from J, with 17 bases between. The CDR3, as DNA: TGTGCCAGCCTAACAACGAAGGGGAGGAACACTGAAGCTTTCTTT. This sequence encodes CASLTTKGRNTEAFF.

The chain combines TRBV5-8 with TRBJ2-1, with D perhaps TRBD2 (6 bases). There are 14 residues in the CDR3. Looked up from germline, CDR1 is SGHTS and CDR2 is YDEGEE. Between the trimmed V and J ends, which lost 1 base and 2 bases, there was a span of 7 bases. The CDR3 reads CASSLRTTYNEQFF. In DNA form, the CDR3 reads TGTGCCAGCAGCTTGCGGACTACCTACAATGAGCAGTTCTTC.

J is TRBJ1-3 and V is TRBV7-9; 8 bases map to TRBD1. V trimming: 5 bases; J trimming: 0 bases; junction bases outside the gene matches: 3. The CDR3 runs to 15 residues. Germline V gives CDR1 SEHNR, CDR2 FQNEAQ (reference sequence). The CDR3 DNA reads TGTGCCAGCAGCAGACAGGGGAGCTCTGGAAACACCATATATTTT. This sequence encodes CASSRQGSSGNTIYF.

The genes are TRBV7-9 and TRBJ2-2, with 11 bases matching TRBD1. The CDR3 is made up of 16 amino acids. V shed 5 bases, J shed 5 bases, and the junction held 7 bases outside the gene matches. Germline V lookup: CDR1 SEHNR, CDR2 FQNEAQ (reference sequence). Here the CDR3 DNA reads TGTGCCAGCAGCGCACCGGGACAGGGGGTAACCGGGGAGCTGTTTTTT. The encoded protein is CASSAPGQGVTGELFF.

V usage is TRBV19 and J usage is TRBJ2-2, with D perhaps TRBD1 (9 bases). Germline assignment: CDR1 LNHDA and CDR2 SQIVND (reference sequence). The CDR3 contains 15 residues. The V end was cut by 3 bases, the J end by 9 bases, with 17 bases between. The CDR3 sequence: CASSISGTGSRELFF. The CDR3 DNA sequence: TGTGCCAGTAGTATTAGCGGGACAGGGTCCAGGGAGCTGTTTTTT.

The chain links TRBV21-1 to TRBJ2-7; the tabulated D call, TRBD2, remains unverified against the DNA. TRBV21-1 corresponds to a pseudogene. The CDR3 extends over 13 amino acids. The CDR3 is CARAGTVSYEQYF. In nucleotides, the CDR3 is TGTGCCAGGGCGGGGACGGTCTCCTACGAGCAGTACTTC.

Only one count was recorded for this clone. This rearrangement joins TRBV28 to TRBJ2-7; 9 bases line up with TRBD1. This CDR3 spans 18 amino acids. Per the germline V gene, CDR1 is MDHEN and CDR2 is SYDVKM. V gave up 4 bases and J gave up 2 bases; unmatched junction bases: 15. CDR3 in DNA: TGTGCCAGCAGTTCAACGACTCTACCGGGACAGGGTACCTACGAGCAGTACTTC. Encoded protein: CASSSTTLPGQGTYEQYF.

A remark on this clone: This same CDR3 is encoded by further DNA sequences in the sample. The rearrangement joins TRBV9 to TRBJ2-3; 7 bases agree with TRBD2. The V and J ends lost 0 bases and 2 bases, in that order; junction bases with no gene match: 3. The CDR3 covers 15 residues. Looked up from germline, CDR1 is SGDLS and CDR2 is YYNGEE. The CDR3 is CASSVAAGDTDTQYF. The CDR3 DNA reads TGTGCCAGCAGCGTAGCGGCGGGAGACACAGATACGCAGTATTTT.

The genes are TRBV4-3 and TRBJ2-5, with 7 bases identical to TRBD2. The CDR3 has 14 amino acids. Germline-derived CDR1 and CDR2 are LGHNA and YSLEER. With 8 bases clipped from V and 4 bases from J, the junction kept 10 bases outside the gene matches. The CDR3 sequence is CASGVYPGGETQYF. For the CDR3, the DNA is TGCGCCAGCGGGGTTTATCCGGGGGGAGAGACCCAGTACTTC.

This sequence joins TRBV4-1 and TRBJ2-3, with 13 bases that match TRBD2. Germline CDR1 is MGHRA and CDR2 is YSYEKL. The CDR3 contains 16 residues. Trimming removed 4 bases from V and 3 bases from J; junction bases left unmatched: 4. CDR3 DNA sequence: TGCGCCAGCAGCCGAGAGACTAGCGGGAGGACAGATACGCAGTATTTT. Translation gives CASSRETSGRTDTQYF.

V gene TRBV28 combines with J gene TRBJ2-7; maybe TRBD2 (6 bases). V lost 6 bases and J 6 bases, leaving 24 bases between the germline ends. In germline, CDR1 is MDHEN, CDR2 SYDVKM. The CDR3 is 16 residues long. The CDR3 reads CASSYAGAASRGEQYF. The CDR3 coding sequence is TGTGCCAGCAGCTATGCCGGGGCCGCGTCGCGGGGCGAGCAGTACTTC.

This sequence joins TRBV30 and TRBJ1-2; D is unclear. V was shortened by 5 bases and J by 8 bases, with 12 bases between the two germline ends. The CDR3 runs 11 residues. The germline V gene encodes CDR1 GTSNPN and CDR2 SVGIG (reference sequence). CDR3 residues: CAWALGRGYTF. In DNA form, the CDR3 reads TGTGCCTGGGCGCTCGGGCGAGGCTACACCTTC.

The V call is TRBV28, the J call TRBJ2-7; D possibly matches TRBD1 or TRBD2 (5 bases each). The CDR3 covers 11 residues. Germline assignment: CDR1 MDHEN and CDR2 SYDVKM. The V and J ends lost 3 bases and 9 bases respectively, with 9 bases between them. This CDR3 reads CASSFFGGQYF. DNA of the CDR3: TGTGCCAGCAGTTTCTTTGGGGGGCAGTACTTC.

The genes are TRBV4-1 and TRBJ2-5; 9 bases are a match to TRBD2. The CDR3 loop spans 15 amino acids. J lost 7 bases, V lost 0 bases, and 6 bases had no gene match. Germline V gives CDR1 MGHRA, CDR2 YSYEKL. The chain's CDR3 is CASSQDSLAGLTQYF. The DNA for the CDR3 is TGCGCCAGCAGCCAAGATTCCCTAGCGGGATTGACCCAGTACTTC.

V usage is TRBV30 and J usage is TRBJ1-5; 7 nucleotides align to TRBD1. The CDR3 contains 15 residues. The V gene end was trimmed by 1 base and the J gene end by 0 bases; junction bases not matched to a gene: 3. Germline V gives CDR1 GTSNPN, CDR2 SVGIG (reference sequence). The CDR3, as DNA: TGTGCCTGGAGTGACCGGGACAGTAGCAATCAGCCCCAGCATTTT. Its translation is CAWSDRDSSNQPQHF.

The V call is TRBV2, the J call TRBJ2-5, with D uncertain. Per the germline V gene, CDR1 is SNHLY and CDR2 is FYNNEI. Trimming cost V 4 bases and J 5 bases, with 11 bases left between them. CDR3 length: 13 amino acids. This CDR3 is CASSAIPRETQYF. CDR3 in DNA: TGTGCCAGCAGTGCTATACCTAGGGAGACCCAGTACTTC.

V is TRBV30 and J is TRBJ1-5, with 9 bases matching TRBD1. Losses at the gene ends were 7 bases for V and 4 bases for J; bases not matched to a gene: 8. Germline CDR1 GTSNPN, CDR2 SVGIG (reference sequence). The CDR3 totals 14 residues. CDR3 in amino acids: CALQPGQGNQPQHF. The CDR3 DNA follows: TGTGCCTTACAACCGGGACAGGGTAATCAGCCCCAGCATTTT.

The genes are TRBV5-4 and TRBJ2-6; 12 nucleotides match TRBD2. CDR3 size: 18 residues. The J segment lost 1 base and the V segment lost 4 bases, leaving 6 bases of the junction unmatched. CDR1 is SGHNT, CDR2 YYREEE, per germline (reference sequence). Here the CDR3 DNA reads TGTGCCAGCAGCCAGGGACTAGCGGGCCTATCTGGGGCCAACGTCCTGACTTTC. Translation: CASSQGLAGLSGANVLTF. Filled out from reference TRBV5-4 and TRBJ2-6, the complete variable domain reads ETGVTQSPTHLIKTRGQQVTLRCSSQSGHNTVSWYQQALGQGPQFIFQYYREEENGRGNFPPRFSGLQFPNYSSELNVNALELDDSALYLCASSQGLAGLSGANVLTFGAGSRLTVL.